Listed here is a single TCR beta chain. Its antigen is not identified. This sample was included in a study of T cells in severe cutaneous drug reactions. Study-level information: Blister fluid/cells and PBMC came from acute- or recovery-stage patients. Study-wide results and caveats: A public TCRbeta CDR3 appeared in all seven CBZ-SJS/TEN blister samples, averaging 13.57%.

TCR subtype-specific primers in iRepertoire multiplex PCR prepared libraries for bulk and single-cell sequencing. TCRdb reprocessed the multiplex PCR reads and reports one entry per CDR3 protein, with no DNA. The specimen's table records tens of thousands of distinct CDR3 sequences. Sequenced patients had Stevens-Johnson syndrome or toxic epidermal necrolysis caused by carbamazepine. The CDR3 has 15 residues. The V gene's germline CDR1 is MDHEN and CDR2 SYDVKM. What was sequenced was PBMCs. This chain uses TRBV28 with TRBJ2-5; no DNA is available, so the TRBD2 call from TCRdb remains unchecked. The TCR comes from a human donor with toxic epidermal necrolysis, a severe cutaneous drug reaction. CDR3 loop: CASSQPGLNQETQYF.